What follows are 3 T cell receptor beta chains derived from one specimen sequenced in a study of T cells in Graves' hyperthyroidism and ophthalmopathy (dated by TCRdb to the late 2010s). Receptors were amplified or captured by multiplex PCR. TCRdb names Illumina HiSeq 2000 as the instrument used. TCR beta CDR3 regions were amplified from RNA transcripts. The first round of RT-PCR for the TCR CDR3 was performed with the HTBI primer set and the Qiagen OneStep RT-PCR kit. The raw public reads went through TCRdb reprocessing: fastp at Q25, MiXCR clone calling, in-frame beta chains kept. Here each entry gathers all rows of one CDR3 protein and keeps the most common genes and DNA. The sample table contains approximately 690,000 distinct CDR3 sequences; only one count was recorded for around 20% of them. About 35% of the sample rests with the top ten. Sequenced material: blood. These receptors originate from a man aged 25-45 years with Graves' ophthalmopathy.

The table lists this clonotype with a few counts. V usage is TRBV28 and J usage is TRBJ1-6, with 9 bases identical to TRBD1. The CDR3 is 15 residues long. Trimming at V came to 6 bases and at J to 8 bases, leaving 8 bases not matched to a gene. From germline, CDR1 is MDHEN and CDR2 SYDVKM. The CDR3 spells CASSGAGQGDSPLHF. The CDR3 DNA reads as TGTGCCAGCAGCGGGGCGGGACAGGGAGATTCACCCCTCCACTTT.

This clonotype was picked up a small number of times. The chain combines TRBV12-5 with TRBJ2-1; 12 positions match TRBD2. This CDR3 comprises 19 residues. V dropped 0 bases and J dropped 9; count of bases not matched to a gene: 15. Germline V gene sequence: CDR1 LGHNT, CDR2 FRNRAP. DNA of the CDR3: TGTGCTAGTGGTTTGGTAGGACTAGCGGGACCGCTGGGGGGTATTGAGCAGTTCTTC. The encoded protein is CASGLVGLAGPLGGIEQFF.

Only a few counts were recorded for this clonotype. This chain links TRBV18 with TRBJ1-2; maybe TRBD1 (5 bases). The V end was cut by 2 bases, the J end by 0 bases, with 7 bases between. Germline V CDR1 and CDR2: KGHSH, LQKENI. This CDR3 spans 14 amino acids. CDR3 coding DNA: TGTGCCAGCTCACCATGGGGGTCTAACTATGGCTACACCTTC. Its translation is CASSPWGSNYGYTF. The complete variable domain, with remaining parts taken from reference TRBV18 and TRBJ1-2, reads NAGVMQNPRHLVRRRGQEARLRCSPMKGHSHVYWYRQLPEEGLKFMVYLQKENIIDESGMPKERFSAEFPKEGPSILRIQQVVRGDSAAYFCASSPWGSNYGYTFGSGTRLTVV.